This TCR beta chain stems from a study of T cell repertoires in cytomegalovirus infection. TCRdb re-analysed the reads in MiXCR, keeping a single row per CDR3 protein. This table holds about 100,000 distinct CDR3 sequences, 23% found once. Germline V gene data show CDR1 as SEHNR and CDR2 as FQNEAQ (reference sequence). Trimming removed 4 bases from V and 1 base from J, with 10 bases in between. This CDR3 spans 14 amino acids. Ten or more counts support this clonotype. This clonotype was obtained from a human donor in good health (CMV status not recorded). Some clones in this sample may be carry-over from other donors' samples. The sample consisted of CD8+ T cells from PBMCs. V usage is TRBV7-9 and J usage is TRBJ2-5; D is perhaps TRBD1 (5 bases). CDR3 in amino acids: CASSSDRFQETQYF. The DNA of the CDR3 is TGTGCCAGCAGCTCTGACAGATTCCAAGAGACCCAGTACTTC.